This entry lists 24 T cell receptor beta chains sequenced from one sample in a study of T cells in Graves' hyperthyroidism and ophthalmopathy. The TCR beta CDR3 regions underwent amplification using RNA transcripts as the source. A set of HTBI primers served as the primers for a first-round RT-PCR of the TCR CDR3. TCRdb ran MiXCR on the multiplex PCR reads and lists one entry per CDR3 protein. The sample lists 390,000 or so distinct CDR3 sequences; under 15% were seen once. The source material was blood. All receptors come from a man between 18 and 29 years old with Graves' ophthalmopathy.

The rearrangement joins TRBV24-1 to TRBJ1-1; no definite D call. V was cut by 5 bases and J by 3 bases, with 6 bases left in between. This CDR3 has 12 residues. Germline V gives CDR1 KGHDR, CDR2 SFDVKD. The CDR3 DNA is TGTGCCACCAGTGCTGGGCACACTGAAGCTTTCTTT. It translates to CATSAGHTEAFF.

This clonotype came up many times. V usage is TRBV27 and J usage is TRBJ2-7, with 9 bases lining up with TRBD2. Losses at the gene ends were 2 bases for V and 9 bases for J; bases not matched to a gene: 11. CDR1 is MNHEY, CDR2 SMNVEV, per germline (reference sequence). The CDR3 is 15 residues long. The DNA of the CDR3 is TGTGCCAGCAGTTTAGGAGCTAGCGGGGTGATGGGGCAGTACTTC. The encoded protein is CASSLGASGVMGQYF.

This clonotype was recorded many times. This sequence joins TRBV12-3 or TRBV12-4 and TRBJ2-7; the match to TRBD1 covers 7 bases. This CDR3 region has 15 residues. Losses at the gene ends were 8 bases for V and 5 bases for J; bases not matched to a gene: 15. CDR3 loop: CASLNVGTVENEQYF. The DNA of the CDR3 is TGTGCCAGCCTCAACGTAGGGACAGTCGAAAACGAGCAGTACTTC.

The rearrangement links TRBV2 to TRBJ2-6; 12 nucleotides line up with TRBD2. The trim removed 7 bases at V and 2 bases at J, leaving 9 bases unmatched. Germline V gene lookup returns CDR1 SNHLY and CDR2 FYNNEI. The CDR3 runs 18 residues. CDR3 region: CASIVLAGGPAGANVLTF. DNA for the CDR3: TGTGCCAGCATAGTTCTAGCGGGAGGGCCGGCTGGGGCCAACGTCCTGACTTTC. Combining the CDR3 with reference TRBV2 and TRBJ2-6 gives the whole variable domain EPEVTQTPSHQVTQMGQEVILRCVPISNHLYFYWYRQILGQKVEFLVSFYNNEISEKSEIFDDQFSVERPDGSNFTLKIRSTKLEDSAMYFCASIVLAGGPAGANVLTFGAGSRLTVL.

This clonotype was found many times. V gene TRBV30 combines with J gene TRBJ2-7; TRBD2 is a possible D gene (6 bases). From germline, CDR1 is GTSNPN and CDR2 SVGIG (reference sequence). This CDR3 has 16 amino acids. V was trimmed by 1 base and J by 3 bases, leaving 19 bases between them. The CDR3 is CAWSARGGRRHYEQYF. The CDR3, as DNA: TGTGCCTGGAGTGCCCGGGGAGGACGCAGACACTACGAGCAGTACTTC.

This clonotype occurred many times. In DNA form, the CDR3 reads TGCAGTGCTAGAGTCGACGGGACTAGCGGGAGCTCGATCTACAATGAGCAGTTCTTC. This encodes CSARVDGTSGSSIYNEQFF. This chain connects TRBV20-1 to TRBJ2-1; 14 bases are a match to TRBD2. Germline trimming cut 1 base from V and 3 bases from J; bases unmatched to any gene: 11. There are 19 residues in the CDR3. CDR1 is DFQATT and CDR2 is SNEGSKA in the germline V gene (reference sequence).

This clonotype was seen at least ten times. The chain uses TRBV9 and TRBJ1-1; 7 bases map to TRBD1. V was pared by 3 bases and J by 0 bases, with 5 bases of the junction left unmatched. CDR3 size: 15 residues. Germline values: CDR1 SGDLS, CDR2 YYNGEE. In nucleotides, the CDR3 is TGTGCCAGCAGCGGGAAAACAGGGGTGAACACTGAAGCTTTCTTT. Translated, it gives CASSGKTGVNTEAFF.

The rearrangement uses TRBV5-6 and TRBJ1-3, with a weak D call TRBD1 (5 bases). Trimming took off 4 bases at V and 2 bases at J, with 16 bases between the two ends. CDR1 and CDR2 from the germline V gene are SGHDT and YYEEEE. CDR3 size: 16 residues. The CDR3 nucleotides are TGTGCCAGCAGCAAGTCAGGGATTTGGCCTGGAAACACCATATATTTT. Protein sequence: CASSKSGIWPGNTIYF.

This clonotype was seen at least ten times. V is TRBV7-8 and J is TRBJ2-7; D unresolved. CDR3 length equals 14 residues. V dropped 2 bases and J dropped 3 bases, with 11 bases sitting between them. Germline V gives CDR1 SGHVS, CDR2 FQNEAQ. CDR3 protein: CASSLNFPVYEQYF. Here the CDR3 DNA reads TGTGCCAGCAGCTTAAACTTTCCAGTCTACGAGCAGTACTTC.

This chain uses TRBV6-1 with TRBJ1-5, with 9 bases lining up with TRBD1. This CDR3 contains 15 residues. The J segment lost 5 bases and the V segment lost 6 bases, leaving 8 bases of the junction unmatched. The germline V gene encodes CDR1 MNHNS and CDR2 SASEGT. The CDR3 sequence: CASRIGTGSYQPQHF. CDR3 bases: TGTGCCAGCAGGATAGGGACAGGGTCCTATCAGCCCCAGCATTTT.

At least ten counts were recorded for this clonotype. CDR3 residues: CSARREIRANEQYF. The CDR3 nucleotides read TGCAGTGCTAGACGCGAGATCAGGGCCAACGAGCAGTACTTC. The gene calls are TRBV20-1 and TRBJ2-7; weak D call: TRBD1 (5 bases). This CDR3 is built from 14 residues. V dropped 2 bases and J dropped 5 bases, with 16 bases sitting between them. CDR1 is DFQATT, CDR2 SNEGSKA, per germline (reference sequence).

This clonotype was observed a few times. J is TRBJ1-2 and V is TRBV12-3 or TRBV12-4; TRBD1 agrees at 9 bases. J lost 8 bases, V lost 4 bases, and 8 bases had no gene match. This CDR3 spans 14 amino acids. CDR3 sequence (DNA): TGTGCCAGCAGTTATACAGGGGGCGCAGAGGGCTACACCTTC. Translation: CASSYTGGAEGYTF.

This CDR3 is CAISESVLRYGYTF. The CDR3 DNA follows: TGTGCCATCAGTGAGTCAGTTCTACGCTATGGCTACACCTTC. The genes are TRBV10-3 and TRBJ1-2; D unresolved. The CDR3 spans 14 residues. Looked up from germline, CDR1 is ENHRY and CDR2 is SYGVKD. V was trimmed by 0 bases and J by 4 bases, leaving 9 bases between them.

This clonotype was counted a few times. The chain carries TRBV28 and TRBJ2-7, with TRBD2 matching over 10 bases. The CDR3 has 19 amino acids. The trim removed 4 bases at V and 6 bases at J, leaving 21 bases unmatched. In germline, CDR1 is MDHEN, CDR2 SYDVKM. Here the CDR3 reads CASSSPPTITSGITSEQYF. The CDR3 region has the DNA TGTGCCAGCAGTTCCCCCCCGACAATTACTAGCGGGATAACGAGCGAGCAGTACTTC.

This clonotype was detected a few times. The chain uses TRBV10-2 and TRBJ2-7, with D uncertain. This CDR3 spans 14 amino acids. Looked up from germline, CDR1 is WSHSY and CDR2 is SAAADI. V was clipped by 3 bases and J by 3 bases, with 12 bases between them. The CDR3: CASSESRTFYEQYF. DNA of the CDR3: TGCGCCAGCAGTGAAAGCAGAACTTTCTACGAGCAGTACTTC.

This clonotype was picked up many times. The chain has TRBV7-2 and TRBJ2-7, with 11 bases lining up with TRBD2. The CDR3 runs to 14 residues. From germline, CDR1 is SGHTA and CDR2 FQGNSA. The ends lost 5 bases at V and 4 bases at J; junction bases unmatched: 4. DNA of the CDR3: TGTGCCAGCAGCCTTAGCGGGGGGGTTTACGAGCAGTACTTC. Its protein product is CASSLSGGVYEQYF.

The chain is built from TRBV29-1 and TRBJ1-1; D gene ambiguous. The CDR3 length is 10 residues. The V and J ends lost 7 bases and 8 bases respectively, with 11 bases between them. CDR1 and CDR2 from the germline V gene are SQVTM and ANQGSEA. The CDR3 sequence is CSAGSTEAFF. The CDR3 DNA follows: TGCAGCGCCGGATCCACCGAAGCTTTCTTT.

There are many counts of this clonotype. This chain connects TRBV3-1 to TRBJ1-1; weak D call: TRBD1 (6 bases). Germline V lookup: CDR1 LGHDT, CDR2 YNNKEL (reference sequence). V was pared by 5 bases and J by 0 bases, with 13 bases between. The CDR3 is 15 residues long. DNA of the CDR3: TGTGCCAGCAGCTCTCACGACAGGTTGAACACTGAAGCTTTCTTT. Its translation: CASSSHDRLNTEAFF.

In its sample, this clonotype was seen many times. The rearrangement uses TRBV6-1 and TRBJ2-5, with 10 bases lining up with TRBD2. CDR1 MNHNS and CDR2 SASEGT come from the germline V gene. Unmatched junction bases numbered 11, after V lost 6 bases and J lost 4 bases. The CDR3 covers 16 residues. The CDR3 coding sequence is TGTGCCAGCAGCCCAGACCGAAGCGGGGGGGCAGAGACCCAGTACTTC. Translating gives CASSPDRSGGAETQYF.

The CDR3 bases are TGTGCCAGCAGCCAGCCCACAGGGGTCGGCCAGCCCCAGCATTTT. Translated, it gives CASSQPTGVGQPQHF. The chain employs TRBV5-4 and TRBJ1-5, with 7 bases that match TRBD1. The CDR3 spans 15 residues. Germline V gives CDR1 SGHNT, CDR2 YYREEE (reference sequence). V trimming: 4 bases; J trimming: 7 bases; junction bases outside the gene matches: 11.

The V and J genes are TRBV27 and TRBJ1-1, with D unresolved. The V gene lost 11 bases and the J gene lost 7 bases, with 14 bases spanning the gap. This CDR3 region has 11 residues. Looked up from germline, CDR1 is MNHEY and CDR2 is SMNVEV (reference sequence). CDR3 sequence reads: CAASGQFEAFF. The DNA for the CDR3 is TGTGCCGCCTCCGGGCAGTTTGAAGCTTTCTTT.

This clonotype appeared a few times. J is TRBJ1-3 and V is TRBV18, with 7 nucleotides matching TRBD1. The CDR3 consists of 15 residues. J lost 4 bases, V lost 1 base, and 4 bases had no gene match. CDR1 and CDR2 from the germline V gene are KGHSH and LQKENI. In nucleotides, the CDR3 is TGTGCCAGCTCACCACAGGGGGCGAAAGGAAACACCATATATTTT. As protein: CASSPQGAKGNTIYF.

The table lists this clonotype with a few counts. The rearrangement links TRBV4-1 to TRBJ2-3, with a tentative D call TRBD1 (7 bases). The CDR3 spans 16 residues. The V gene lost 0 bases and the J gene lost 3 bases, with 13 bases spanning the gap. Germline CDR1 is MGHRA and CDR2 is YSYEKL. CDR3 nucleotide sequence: TGCGCCAGCAGCCAAGAAGGCAGGGGGGAAACAGATACGCAGTATTTT. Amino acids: CASSQEGRGETDTQYF.

The CDR3 spells CASSQPGVRGFYEQYF. The CDR3 region has the DNA TGTGCCAGCAGTCAACCGGGGGTGAGGGGATTCTACGAGCAGTACTTC. The V call is TRBV6-1, the J call TRBJ2-7; a possible D gene is TRBD2 (6 bases). V was shortened by 5 bases and J by 3 bases, with 20 bases between the two germline ends. This CDR3 is 16 amino acids long. Germline V gene data show CDR1 as MNHNS and CDR2 as SASEGT.